Each of the 20 T cell receptor beta chains below was sequenced from the same sample in a study of OX40 agonist ivuxolimab in advanced cancers. Method: immunoSEQ multiplex PCR; TCRdb's copy keeps in-frame clones and lacks some. Counted here are 100,000 to 150,000 clones, 85% to 95% occurring once; the ten biggest clones make up about 0.15%. The material was CD4+ or CD8+ T cells sorted from blood, obtained in a trial of the OX40 agonist ivuxolimab. The source is an adult with an advanced solid tumor such as melanoma, head and neck, liver or kidney cancer.

The chain uses TRBV6-5 and TRBJ2-7; 7 nucleotides align to TRBD2. The germline V gene encodes CDR1 MNHEY and CDR2 SVGAGI. Trimming cost V 2 bases and J 3 bases; bases outside gene matches: 7. This CDR3 region has 15 residues. The CDR3 DNA reads TGTGCCAGCAGTTACAGGGCGGGAGTAAGCTACGAGCAGTACTTC. It yields the protein CASSYRAGVSYEQYF.

J is TRBJ2-1 and V is TRBV20-1; D may correspond to TRBD1 or TRBD2 (5 bases each). The V gene's germline CDR1 is DFQATT and CDR2 SNEGSKA (reference sequence). Trimming left V 8 bases short and J 14 bases short, with 19 bases between. This CDR3 region has 11 residues. In nucleotides, the CDR3 is TGCAGTTATACGGGGCCCCCGGAGGAGTTCTTC. Its translation: CSYTGPPEEFF.

In DNA form, the CDR3 reads TGTGCCAGCAGAAGGACAGGGGAACCATTGAACACTGAAGCTTTCTTT. It yields the protein CASRRTGEPLNTEAFF. V is TRBV14 and J is TRBJ1-1, with 9 bases fitting TRBD1. The CDR3 has 16 residues. Trimming at V came to 6 bases and at J to 0 bases, leaving 8 bases not matched to a gene. Germline CDR1 SGHDN, CDR2 FVKESK. Drawing the rest from reference TRBV14 and TRBJ1-1, the complete variable domain is EAGVTQFPSHSVIEKGQTVTLRCDPISGHDNLYWYRRVMGKEIKFLLHFVKESKQDESGMPNNRFLAERTGGTYSTLKVQPAELEDSGVYFCASRRTGEPLNTEAFFGQGTRLTVV.

The V call is TRBV19, the J call TRBJ2-1; possibly TRBD1 for D (6 bases). Germline V CDR1 and CDR2: LNHDA, SQIVND (reference sequence). Between the trimmed V and J ends, which lost 2 bases and 1 base, there was a span of 9 bases. This CDR3 is 15 amino acids long. The CDR3, as DNA: TGTGCCAGTAGTATAAACACAGGGTCCTACAATGAGCAGTTCTTC. Its protein product is CASSINTGSYNEQFF.

The chain joins TRBV5-1 to TRBJ1-1, with 7 bases fitting TRBD1. Looked up from germline, CDR1 is SGHRS and CDR2 is YFSETQ. The CDR3 is made up of 14 amino acids. J lost 1 base, V lost 0 bases, and 0 bases had no gene match. CDR3 coding DNA: TGCGCCAGCAGCTTGGGGGACAGGAACACTGAAGCTTTCTTT. The encoded protein is CASSLGDRNTEAFF.

The chain couples TRBV7-4 to TRBJ2-5; possibly TRBD1 for D (6 bases). The CDR3 has 21 residues. The V end lost 2 bases, the J end lost 5 bases, and 33 bases lay between the germline ends. Germline values: CDR1 SGHVT, CDR2 SQSDAQ. CDR3 in DNA: TGTGCCAGCAGCTTAAGTAAGGTGGGGGCAGGGATGAATCGTAGATGGGAGACCCAGTACTTC. Amino acids: CASSLSKVGAGMNRRWETQYF. The full variable domain, in which reference TRBV7-4 and TRBJ2-5 provide the parts outside the CDR3, is GAGVSQSPRYKVAKRGRDVALRCDSISGHVTLYWYRQTLGQGSEVLTYSQSDAQRDKSGRPSGRFSAERPERSVSTLKIQRTEQGDSAVYLCASSLSKVGAGMNRRWETQYFGPGTRLLVL.

This rearrangement joins TRBV7-2 to TRBJ1-3; 9 positions match TRBD1. Germline V lookup: CDR1 SGHTA, CDR2 FQGNSA. This CDR3 spans 15 amino acids. V shed 5 bases and J 5 bases; nucleotides not matched to a gene: 7. CDR3 sequence (DNA): TGTGCCAGCAGCCAACAGGGGGCTTTTAGAAACACCATATATTTT. It translates to CASSQQGAFRNTIYF.

CDR3 in DNA: TGTGCCTGGAGTGTACTGTCGGGACAGGGACCCCTGCGGAGGTTCTTC. This sequence encodes CAWSVLSGQGPLRRFF. V and J are TRBV30 and TRBJ2-1; 9 positions agree with TRBD1. The V segment lost 0 bases and the J segment 15 bases; nucleotides outside the gene matches: 18. Germline CDR1 reads GTSNPN; CDR2 reads SVGIG (reference sequence). The CDR3 consists of 16 residues.

This clone was seen once. The chain uses TRBV30 and TRBJ2-1; D is unresolved. The V end lost 4 bases, the J end lost 5 bases, and 6 bases lay between the germline ends. Germline V gene lookup returns CDR1 GTSNPN and CDR2 SVGIG (reference sequence). CDR3 length: 11 residues. The CDR3 region is CAWILHNEQFF. Written as DNA, the CDR3 is TGTGCCTGGATCCTTCACAATGAGCAGTTCTTC. The full variable domain, completed using reference TRBV30 and TRBJ2-1, is SQTIHQWPATLVQPVGSPLSLECTVEGTSNPNLYWYRQAAGRGLQLLFYSVGIGQISSEVPQNLSASRPQDRQFILSSKKLLLSDSGFYLCAWILHNEQFFGPGTRLTVL.

V is TRBV18 and J is TRBJ1-1, with 8 bases fitting TRBD1. The CDR3 spans 13 residues. In germline, CDR1 is KGHSH, CDR2 LQKENI. V was clipped by 5 bases and J by 7 bases; unmatched bases: 6. In nucleotides, the CDR3 is TGTGCCAGCTCAAAAGACAGGGGCGTTGAAGCTTTCTTT. This codes for CASSKDRGVEAFF.

The rearrangement uses TRBV5-1 and TRBJ1-2; D is undetermined. V lost 0 bases and J 4 bases, leaving 10 bases between the germline ends. The length of the CDR3 is 14 residues. Germline CDR1 reads SGHRS; CDR2 reads YFSETQ. The CDR3 here is CASSLAPRSYGYTF. As DNA, the CDR3 is TGCGCCAGCAGCTTGGCCCCGCGGAGCTATGGCTACACCTTC.

This sequence joins TRBV5-4 and TRBJ1-2; D not certain. The V and J ends lost 2 bases and 5 bases respectively, with 10 bases between them. CDR3 length: 13 amino acids. CDR1 is SGHNT, CDR2 YYREEE, per germline (reference sequence). The CDR3 DNA follows: TGTGCCAGCAGCTTTCCGACGGATTATGGCTACACCTTC. It is translated as CASSFPTDYGYTF. The variable domain in full, completed from reference TRBV5-4 and TRBJ1-2, reads ETGVTQSPTHLIKTRGQQVTLRCSSQSGHNTVSWYQQALGQGPQFIFQYYREEENGRGNFPPRFSGLQFPNYSSELNVNALELDDSALYLCASSFPTDYGYTFGSGTRLTVV.

This clone appeared a few times. The chain joins TRBV28 to TRBJ2-4; D may match TRBD1 or TRBD2 (6 bases each). CDR1 is MDHEN, CDR2 SYDVKM, per germline. This CDR3 has 13 residues. The V and J ends lost 5 bases and 5 bases respectively, with 10 bases between them. Written as DNA, the CDR3 is TGTGCCAGCAGTCAAGGGGGGCAAAACATTCAGTACTTC. Translation: CASSQGGQNIQYF. The whole variable domain, filled in from reference TRBV28 and TRBJ2-4, reads DVKVTQSSRYLVKRTGEKVFLECVQDMDHENMFWYRQDPGLGLRLIYFSYDVKMKEKGDIPEGYSVSREKKERFSLILESASTNQTSMYLCASSQGGQNIQYFGAGTRLSVL.

The rearrangement joins TRBV7-2 to TRBJ2-3; a weak D match, TRBD2 (6 bases). This CDR3 contains 13 residues. V lost 4 bases and J lost 1, with 6 bases in between. The germline CDR1 and CDR2 sequences are SGHTA and FQGNSA. This chain's CDR3 is CASSWGGTDTQYF. The CDR3 region has the DNA TGTGCCAGCAGCTGGGGGGGCACAGATACGCAGTATTTT.

The chain combines TRBV27 with TRBJ2-7; D perhaps matches TRBD1 (6 bases). Trimming took off 4 bases at V and 2 bases at J, with 15 bases between the two ends. The CDR3 has 15 residues. In germline, CDR1 is MNHEY, CDR2 SMNVEV (reference sequence). CDR3 region: CASSYSGDTPYEQYF. The DNA of the CDR3 is TGTGCCAGCAGTTATTCAGGGGACACCCCCTACGAGCAGTACTTC.

J is TRBJ2-7 and V is TRBV23-1, with 7 bases that match TRBD1. TRBV23-1 is an ORF; its function is uncertain. There are 12 residues in the CDR3. The junction had 6 bases not matched to a gene; V was cut back by 6 bases and J by 7 bases. This CDR3 is CASSRQGAEQYF. DNA for the CDR3: TGCGCCAGCAGCCGACAGGGAGCGGAGCAGTACTTC.

V is TRBV5-1 and J is TRBJ2-2; 7 positions match TRBD2. The germline CDR1 and CDR2 sequences are SGHRS and YFSETQ. Germline trimming cut 0 bases from V and 2 bases from J; bases unmatched to any gene: 4. This CDR3 has 16 residues. The CDR3 reads CASSLVSGGNTGELFF. In nucleotides, the CDR3 is TGCGCCAGCAGCTTGGTCTCGGGAGGAAACACCGGGGAGCTGTTTTTT.

V is TRBV28 and J is TRBJ2-7, with TRBD1 identical over 7 bases. CDR3 size: 15 residues. V was clipped by 3 bases and J by 4 bases; unmatched bases: 9. CDR1 MDHEN and CDR2 SYDVKM come from the germline V gene. This CDR3 reads CASSFDRASQYEQYF. The CDR3 DNA reads TGTGCCAGCAGTTTCGACAGGGCCAGTCAATACGAGCAGTACTTC.

The chain couples TRBV28 to TRBJ1-2; possible D gene TRBD1, 6 bases. Between the trimmed V and J ends, which lost 6 bases and 10 bases, there was a span of 21 bases. CDR3 length equals 14 residues. Germline assignment: CDR1 MDHEN and CDR2 SYDVKM. Written as DNA, the CDR3 is TGTGCCAGCAGCTACATTACATTCGGGGACACCTACACCTTC. The encoded protein is CASSYITFGDTYTF.

This chain links TRBV7-2 with TRBJ2-5; possibly TRBD2 for D (6 bases). V was pared by 0 bases and J by 2 bases, with 10 bases between. Germline CDR1 reads SGHTA; CDR2 reads FQGNSA. This CDR3 comprises 15 residues. The CDR3 nucleotides read TGTGCCAGCAGCTTAGCTGGGACTTTTCAAGAGACCCAGTACTTC. It specifies CASSLAGTFQETQYF.